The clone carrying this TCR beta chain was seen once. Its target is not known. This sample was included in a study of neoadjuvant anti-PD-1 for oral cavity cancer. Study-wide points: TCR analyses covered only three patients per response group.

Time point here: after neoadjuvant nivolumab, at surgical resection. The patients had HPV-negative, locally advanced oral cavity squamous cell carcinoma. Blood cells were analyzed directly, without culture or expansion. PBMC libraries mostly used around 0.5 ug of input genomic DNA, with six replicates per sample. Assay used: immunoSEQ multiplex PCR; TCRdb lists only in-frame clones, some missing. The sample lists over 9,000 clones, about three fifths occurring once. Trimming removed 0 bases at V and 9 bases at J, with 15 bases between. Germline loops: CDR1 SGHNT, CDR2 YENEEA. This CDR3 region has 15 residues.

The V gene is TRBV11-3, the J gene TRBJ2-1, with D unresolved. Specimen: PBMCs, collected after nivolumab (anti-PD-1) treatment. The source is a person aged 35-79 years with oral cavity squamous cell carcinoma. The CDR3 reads CASSLEARHGIEQFF. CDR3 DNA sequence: TGTGCCAGCAGCTTAGAGGCCCGGCATGGGATTGAGCAGTTCTTC.